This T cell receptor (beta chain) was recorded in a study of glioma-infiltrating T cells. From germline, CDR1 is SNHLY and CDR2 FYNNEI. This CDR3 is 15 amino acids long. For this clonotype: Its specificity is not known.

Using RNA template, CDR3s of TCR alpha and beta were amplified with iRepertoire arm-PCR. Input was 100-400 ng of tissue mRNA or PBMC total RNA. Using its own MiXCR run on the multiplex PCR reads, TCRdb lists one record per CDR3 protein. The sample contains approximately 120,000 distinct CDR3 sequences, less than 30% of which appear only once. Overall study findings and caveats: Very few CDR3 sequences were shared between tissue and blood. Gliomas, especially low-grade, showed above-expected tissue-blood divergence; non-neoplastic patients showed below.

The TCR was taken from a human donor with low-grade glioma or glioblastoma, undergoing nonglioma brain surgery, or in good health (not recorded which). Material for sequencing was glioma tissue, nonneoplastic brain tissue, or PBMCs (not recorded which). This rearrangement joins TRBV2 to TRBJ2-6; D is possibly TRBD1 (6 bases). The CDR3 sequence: CVSSSGQTGANVLTF. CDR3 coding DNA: TGTGTTAGCAGCTCCGGACAGACTGGGGCCAACGTCCTGACTTTC.